Listed here are 29 T cell receptor beta chains from one sample, sequenced in a study of long-term antiretroviral therapy in people with HIV (dated by TCRdb to between 2022 and 2023). The immunoSEQ hsTCRB v3.0 assay was used at survey level resolution for TRB variable region sequencing. TCRdb holds this immuneACCESS table with in-frame rearrangements only. Some clones are missing; in checked studies, unresolved V genes explain under half, and the rest has no known cause. In all, the sample holds about 30,000 clones, and about 85% of those were seen once. Roughly 7% of the sample belongs to the ten largest clones. Sequenced here: unsorted PBMCs, sampled 5 years before starting antiretroviral therapy. These receptors were obtained from a man between 45 and 60 years old with HIV.

The chain has TRBV5-1 and TRBJ2-7, with unresolved D. V was trimmed by 0 bases and J by 1 base, leaving 11 bases between them. This CDR3 contains 15 residues. The germline V gene has CDR1 SGHRS and CDR2 YFSETQ. In nucleotides, the CDR3 is TGCGCCAGCAGCTTGGATTCAGGACCTTCCTACGAGCAGTACTTC. Translated, it gives CASSLDSGPSYEQYF.

The V and J genes are TRBV14 and TRBJ2-5; D is ambiguous. This CDR3 spans 14 amino acids. Germline CDR1 and CDR2: SGHDN and FVKESK. V was pared by 4 bases and J by 5 bases, with 14 bases between. CDR3 in amino acids: CASSPQLAGETQYF. The CDR3, as DNA: TGTGCCAGCAGCCCGCAACTGGCTGGGGAGACCCAGTACTTC.

J is TRBJ2-6 and V is TRBV5-1, with 7 bases matching TRBD2. The V gene's germline CDR1 is SGHRS and CDR2 YFSETQ. The V gene end was trimmed by 0 bases and the J gene end by 3 bases; junction bases not matched to a gene: 3. This CDR3 comprises 16 residues. CDR3 DNA sequence: TGCGCCAGCAGCTTGGACGGGGGGTTTGGGGCCAACGTCCTGACTTTC. Encoded protein: CASSLDGGFGANVLTF. Together with reference TRBV5-1 and TRBJ2-6, the CDR3 gives the full variable domain: KAGVTQTPRYLIKTRGQQVTLSCSPISGHRSVSWYQQTPGQGLQFLFEYFSETQRNKGNFPGRFSGRQFSNSRSEMNVSTLELGDSALYLCASSLDGGFGANVLTFGAGSRLTVL.

The rearrangement uses TRBV9 and TRBJ1-1, with TRBD1 identical over 9 bases. The V gene's germline CDR1 is SGDLS and CDR2 YYNGEE. The CDR3 sequence is 18 residues long. With 0 bases clipped from V and 1 base from J, the junction kept 10 bases outside the gene matches. CDR3 residues: CASSVGIGTGYANTEAFF. CDR3 nucleotide sequence: TGTGCCAGCAGCGTAGGAATCGGGACAGGGTACGCGAACACTGAAGCTTTCTTT.

This clone was found once. The chain joins TRBV30 to TRBJ2-5; D is ambiguous. V was trimmed by 0 bases and J by 1 base, leaving 6 bases between them. CDR1 and CDR2 (germline): GTSNPN, SVGIG (reference sequence). CDR3 length: 13 amino acids. CDR3 in amino acids: CAWSVVSQETQYF. CDR3 nucleotides: TGTGCCTGGAGTGTAGTTAGCCAAGAGACCCAGTACTTC.

The chain combines TRBV2 with TRBJ1-2; D call uncertain. Germline V lookup: CDR1 SNHLY, CDR2 FYNNEI. V was trimmed by 6 bases and J by 8 bases, leaving 13 bases between them. CDR3 length equals 12 residues. The CDR3 reads CASRGASGGYTF. The CDR3 nucleotides are TGTGCCAGCAGGGGTGCGTCCGGGGGCTACACCTTC.

The V call is TRBV5-5, the J call TRBJ1-6, with 9 bases identical to TRBD1. Germline CDR1 and CDR2: SGHKS and YYEKEE (reference sequence). Trimming at V came to 3 bases and at J to 5 bases, leaving 6 bases not matched to a gene. The CDR3 has 16 residues. CDR3 residues: CASSSWTGEDNSPLHF. The CDR3 DNA follows: TGTGCCAGCAGCTCGTGGACAGGGGAAGATAATTCACCCCTCCACTTT. The full variable domain, in which reference TRBV5-5 and TRBJ1-6 provide the parts outside the CDR3, is DAGVTQSPTHLIKTRGQQVTLRCSPISGHKSVSWYQQVLGQGPQFIFQYYEKEERGRGNFPDRFSARQFPNYSSELNVNALLLGDSALYLCASSSWTGEDNSPLHFGNGTRLTVT.

The V gene is TRBV2, the J gene TRBJ1-3, with D perhaps matching TRBD1 (5 bases). From germline, CDR1 is SNHLY and CDR2 FYNNEI. This CDR3 region has 17 residues. With 7 bases removed from V and 2 bases from J, the gap between germline ends came to 21 bases. As DNA, the CDR3 is TGTGCCAGCAACTCTGGGGCTTGGGATTACACTGGAAACACCATATATTTT. It codes for CASNSGAWDYTGNTIYF.

This chain uses TRBV29-1 with TRBJ1-2; D is unclear. The germline CDR1 and CDR2 sequences are SQVTM and ANQGSEA. Trimming removed 3 bases from V and 6 bases from J, with 8 bases in between. The CDR3 runs 11 residues. The chain's CDR3 is CSVDGGNGYTF. The CDR3 bases are TGCAGCGTTGATGGAGGCAATGGCTACACCTTC.

This clone has only a few counts. The chain employs TRBV25-1 and TRBJ2-7; no firm D call. The V and J ends lost 6 bases and 3 bases respectively, with 6 bases between them. This CDR3 has 11 amino acids. Looked up from germline, CDR1 is MGHDK and CDR2 is SYGVNS. The CDR3 sequence: CASREFYEQYF. The CDR3 DNA follows: TGTGCCAGCAGGGAGTTCTACGAGCAGTACTTC.

The V gene is TRBV9, the J gene TRBJ2-4; D tentatively reads TRBD1 or TRBD2 (7 bases each). CDR1 and CDR2 (germline): SGDLS, YYNGEE. V lost 0 bases and J lost 0, with 13 bases in between. There are 17 residues in the CDR3. For the CDR3, the DNA is TGTGCCAGCAGCGTAGACCCAGGGGGGGTAGCCAAAAACATTCAGTACTTC. Protein sequence: CASSVDPGGVAKNIQYF.

This chain joins TRBV5-8 and TRBJ2-5; TRBD1 or TRBD2 may be the D gene (5 bases each). Per the germline V gene, CDR1 is SGHTS and CDR2 is YDEGEE. The length of the CDR3 is 15 residues. The V and J ends lost 2 bases and 1 base respectively, with 12 bases between them. The DNA of the CDR3 is TGTGCCAGCAGCTTTGGGGGAGAACTCCAAGAGACCCAGTACTTC. Encoded protein: CASSFGGELQETQYF.

V is TRBV30 and J is TRBJ1-5; 9 bases agree with TRBD1. V lost 0 bases, J lost 6 bases, and 6 bases stayed unmatched. This CDR3 is 15 amino acids long. Germline CDR1 GTSNPN, CDR2 SVGIG (reference sequence). The CDR3 loop reads CAWSVKGQGFQPQHF. The CDR3 DNA sequence: TGTGCCTGGAGTGTTAAGGGACAGGGCTTTCAGCCCCAGCATTTT.

As for this clone: A read error may produce the germline difference seen at one junction end. The CDR3 sequence: CASSPSGGALKDIF. CDR3 coding DNA: TGTGCCAGCAGCCCTTCTGGGGGCGCACTCAAAGATATCTTT. The chain combines TRBV7-9 with TRBJ1-1; D perhaps matches TRBD1 (6 bases). From germline, CDR1 is SEHNR and CDR2 FQNEAQ (reference sequence). The CDR3 is 14 amino acids.

The rearrangement uses TRBV6-5 and TRBJ2-7, with D perhaps matching TRBD1 (6 bases). The CDR3 length is 13 residues. Trimming left V 4 bases short and J 3 bases short, with 10 bases between. Germline assignment: CDR1 MNHEY and CDR2 SVGAGI. CDR3 protein: CASSSGQFYEQYF. The CDR3 DNA sequence: TGTGCCAGCAGTTCTGGACAGTTCTACGAGCAGTACTTC.

The chain is built from TRBV7-3 and TRBJ1-2; 11 bases align to TRBD1. CDR1 SGHTA and CDR2 FQGTGA come from the germline V gene. With 4 bases clipped from V and 6 bases from J, the junction kept 10 bases outside the gene matches. CDR3 length equals 16 residues. The chain's CDR3 is CASSSSGQGVLDGYTF. CDR3 bases: TGTGCCAGCAGCTCTTCGGGACAGGGGGTGTTAGATGGCTACACCTTC.

The chain employs TRBV6-1 and TRBJ2-3; D is uncertain. Germline values: CDR1 MNHNS, CDR2 SASEGT. The CDR3 spans 12 residues. The ends were cut back, 1 base at V and 4 bases at J, with 3 bases in the middle. CDR3 nucleotides: TGTGCCAGCAGTGAAGAGGCAGATACGCAGTATTTT. Amino acid sequence: CASSEEADTQYF.

As to this clone: The junction departs from the called germline gene at one end, perhaps through a read error. Other DNA sequences in this specimen translate into the identical CDR3. This sequence joins TRBV18 and TRBJ2-5, with D possibly TRBD1 on 5 matching bases. The CDR3 totals 13 residues. Germline V gene lookup returns CDR1 KGHSH and CDR2 LQKENI. Written as DNA, the CDR3 is TGCGCCAGCTCACCACGCAGGGATGAGACCCAGTACTTC. It codes for CASSPRRDETQYF.

The chain combines TRBV18 with TRBJ2-1, with 10 bases aligning to TRBD2. This CDR3 contains 18 residues. The V and J ends lost 2 bases and 3 bases, in that order; junction bases with no gene match: 10. The germline gives CDR1 KGHSH, CDR2 LQKENI. Here the CDR3 DNA reads TGTGCCAGCTCACCAAACCTCGGAGCGGGAGGGCACTACAATGAGCAGTTCTTC. Its translation is CASSPNLGAGGHYNEQFF.

The V call is TRBV5-5, the J call TRBJ2-7; weak D call: TRBD2 (5 bases). Trimming stripped 3 bases from V and 0 bases from J, with 13 bases between. Germline-derived CDR1 and CDR2 are SGHKS and YYEKEE (reference sequence). The CDR3 contains 15 residues. CDR3 residues: CASSSSGLSSYEQYF. The CDR3 DNA reads as TGTGCCAGCAGCTCCTCCGGACTTAGCTCCTACGAGCAGTACTTC.

The J gene is TRBJ2-3, the V gene TRBV6-6; D not certain. Germline CDR1 MNHNY, CDR2 SVGAGI (reference sequence). The CDR3 length is 13 residues. Trimming pared 5 bases from V and 2 bases from J, leaving 8 bases between. The CDR3 DNA sequence: TGTGCCAGCAGTGTCGGCCACACAGATACGCAGTATTTT. Translation: CASSVGHTDTQYF.

The chain joins TRBV5-1 to TRBJ1-4; tentatively, D is TRBD1 (5 bases). Trimming left V 8 bases short and J 5 bases short, with 13 bases between. The CDR3 is made up of 13 amino acids. Germline values: CDR1 SGHRS, CDR2 YFSETQ. This chain's CDR3 is CASRDGENEKLFF. Written as DNA, the CDR3 is TGCGCCAGTAGGGACGGAGAAAATGAAAAACTGTTTTTT.

The V and J genes are TRBV10-2 and TRBJ1-1; 7 positions agree with TRBD1. Unmatched junction bases numbered 11, after V lost 6 bases and J lost 1 base. Per the germline V gene, CDR1 is WSHSY and CDR2 is SAAADI. This CDR3 is built from 16 residues. CDR3 amino acids: CASSFKQGIKNTEAFF. The CDR3 nucleotides read TGCGCCAGCAGCTTTAAACAGGGGATAAAGAACACTGAAGCTTTCTTT.

This rearrangement joins TRBV6-1 to TRBJ1-2, with TRBD1 matching 10 bases. CDR1 and CDR2 (germline): MNHNS, SASEGT. V was clipped by 3 bases and J by 7 bases; unmatched bases: 8. The CDR3 totals 15 residues. The CDR3 DNA reads as TGTGCCAGCAGTGAGCTTGGACAGGGGGTGGGTGGCTACACCTTC. It specifies CASSELGQGVGGYTF.

The chain joins TRBV5-1 to TRBJ2-7; 10 bases match TRBD2. V was pared by 1 base and J by 0 bases, with 4 bases of the junction left unmatched. The germline V gene has CDR1 SGHRS and CDR2 YFSETQ. The CDR3 has 16 residues. CDR3 nucleotide sequence: TGCGCCAGCAGCTTGTCACTAGCGGGGACCTCCTACGAGCAGTACTTC. Its translation: CASSLSLAGTSYEQYF.

This clone was seen once. The chain is built from TRBV5-6 and TRBJ2-4, with 7 bases matching TRBD2. Per the germline V gene, CDR1 is SGHDT and CDR2 is YYEEEE. With 4 bases clipped from V and 0 bases from J, the junction kept 7 bases outside the gene matches. The length of the CDR3 is 16 residues. The CDR3 DNA reads as TGTGCCAGCAGCACCCGGGGGGATCTAGCCAAAAACATTCAGTACTTC. Translated: CASSTRGDLAKNIQYF.

A few counts support this clone. V and J are TRBV19 and TRBJ1-5; D gene uncertain. The V gene's germline CDR1 is LNHDA and CDR2 SQIVND (reference sequence). CDR3 length: 13 amino acids. V was clipped by 5 bases and J by 2 bases, with 7 bases between them. CDR3 region: CASSLAGNQPQHF. The CDR3 nucleotides are TGTGCCAGTAGTCTGGCCGGCAATCAGCCCCAGCATTTT.

The chain carries TRBV18 and TRBJ1-2; 8 bases agree with TRBD1. V was clipped by 2 bases and J by 7 bases; unmatched bases: 12. The CDR3 runs to 16 residues. CDR1 KGHSH and CDR2 LQKENI come from the germline V gene. DNA of the CDR3: TGTGCCAGCTCACCAGAGGCAGGGGGCGCATTACTTGGCTACACCTTC. Its translation is CASSPEAGGALLGYTF.

The chain carries TRBV27 and TRBJ2-1; D may be TRBD2 (6 bases). V dropped 1 base and J dropped 15 bases, with 16 bases sitting between them. Germline CDR1 reads MNHEY; CDR2 reads SMNVEV (reference sequence). The CDR3 is 13 residues long. This CDR3 reads CASSLYPLAQVFF. CDR3 bases: TGTGCCAGCAGTTTATACCCACTAGCTCAAGTGTTCTTC.